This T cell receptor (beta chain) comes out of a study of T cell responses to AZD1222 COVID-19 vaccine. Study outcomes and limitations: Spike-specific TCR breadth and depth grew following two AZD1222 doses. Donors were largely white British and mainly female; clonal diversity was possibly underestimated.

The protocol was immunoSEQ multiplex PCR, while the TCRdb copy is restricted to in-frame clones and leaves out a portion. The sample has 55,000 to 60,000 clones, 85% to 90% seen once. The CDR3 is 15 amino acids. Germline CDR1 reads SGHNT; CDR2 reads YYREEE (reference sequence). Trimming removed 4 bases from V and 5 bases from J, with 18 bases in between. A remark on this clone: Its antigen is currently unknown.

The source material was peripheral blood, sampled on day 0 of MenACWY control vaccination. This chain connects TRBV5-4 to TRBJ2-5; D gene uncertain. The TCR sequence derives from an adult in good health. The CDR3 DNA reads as TGTGCCAGCAGCCCGGGCGATTCGCAGGCGGAGACCCAGTACTTC. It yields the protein CASSPGDSQAETQYF.